What follows are 25 T cell receptor beta chains derived from one specimen sequenced in a study of blood T cell repertoires in COVID-19. Data came from immunoSEQ multiplex PCR; TCRdb stores just in-frame clones and leaves some out. The data show about 160,000 clones, approximately 92% seen once. Material for sequencing was peripheral blood. These receptors were obtained from a woman between 50 and 59 years old with acute or convalescent COVID-19.

The chain combines TRBV5-4 with TRBJ1-6; possibly TRBD1 for D (5 bases). Per germline, CDR1 SGHNT and CDR2 YYREEE (reference sequence). CDR3 length: 16 amino acids. V lost 4 bases and J lost 2, with 13 bases in between. Here the CDR3 DNA reads TGTGCCAGCAGCGCCGGGGGAGGGCCCTATAATTCACCCCTCCACTTT. It is translated as CASSAGGGPYNSPLHF.

The chain recombines TRBV19 with TRBJ1-5, with TRBD1 matching 8 bases. The CDR3 length is 16 residues. The V gene end was trimmed by 0 bases and the J gene end by 6 bases; junction bases not matched to a gene: 7. Germline CDR1 reads LNHDA; CDR2 reads SQIVND (reference sequence). DNA for the CDR3: TGTGCCAGTAGTATAGAATTCGGACAGGGCGGTCAGCCCCAGCATTTT. It codes for CASSIEFGQGGQPQHF. The full variable domain, with the rest looked up from reference TRBV19 and TRBJ1-5, is DGGITQSPKYLFRKEGQNVTLSCEQNLNHDAMYWYRQDPGQGLRLIYYSQIVNDFQKGDIAEGYSVSREKKESFPLTVTSAQKNPTAFYLCASSIEFGQGGQPQHFGDGTRLSIL.

The chain carries TRBV9 and TRBJ1-3, with D unresolved. Germline V gives CDR1 SGDLS, CDR2 YYNGEE. V lost 0 bases to trimming and J lost 0 bases, with 7 bases between them. CDR3 size: 15 residues. The CDR3 region is CASSVDSRSGNTIYF. DNA for the CDR3: TGTGCCAGCAGCGTAGACAGCCGCTCTGGAAACACCATATATTTT.

The V and J genes are TRBV4-3 and TRBJ1-5, with D uncertain. CDR1 is LGHNA and CDR2 is YSLEER in the germline V gene. This CDR3 comprises 14 residues. Trimming removed 0 bases at V and 4 bases at J, with 7 bases between. The CDR3 DNA reads TGCGCCAGCAGCCAAGATAGATTTAATCAGCCCCAGCATTTT. Its protein product is CASSQDRFNQPQHF.

The chain links TRBV18 to TRBJ2-7, with 7 nucleotides matching TRBD2. CDR3 size: 15 residues. V shed 3 bases, J shed 7 bases, and the junction held 12 bases outside the gene matches. The V gene's germline CDR1 is KGHSH and CDR2 LQKENI. The CDR3 nucleotides read TGTGCCAGCTCACCTACGACCGGGAGGACGGGGGAGCAGTACTTC. It encodes CASSPTTGRTGEQYF.

V gene TRBV3-1 (or the pseudogene TRBV3-2) combines with J gene TRBJ2-1; 14 positions match TRBD2. CDR3 length equals 19 residues. From germline, CDR1 is LGHDT and CDR2 YNNKEL (reference sequence). Losses at the gene ends were 5 bases for V and 0 bases for J; bases not matched to a gene: 9. The CDR3 nucleotides read TGTGCCAGCAGCAGGACTAGCGGGGGGACTTTAAGCTCCTACAATGAGCAGTTCTTC. As protein: CASSRTSGGTLSSYNEQFF.

The V gene is TRBV30, the J gene TRBJ1-2; D is unclear. V shed 4 bases and J shed 6 bases, with 18 bases lying between them. The CDR3 runs 14 residues. Germline V CDR1 and CDR2: GTSNPN, SVGIG (reference sequence). DNA of the CDR3: TGTGCCTGGATTTGGGGTCTTTCGAGGGATGGCTACACCTTC. The encoded protein is CAWIWGLSRDGYTF.

The V gene is TRBV18, the J gene TRBJ2-5; a possible D gene is TRBD2 (5 bases). Germline values: CDR1 KGHSH, CDR2 LQKENI. This CDR3 has 13 amino acids. V lost 1 base and J 7 bases, leaving 10 bases between the germline ends. CDR3: CASSPLAGGTQYF. Here the CDR3 DNA reads TGTGCCAGCTCACCACTGGCGGGTGGGACCCAGTACTTC.

The chain recombines TRBV30 with TRBJ2-1, with 12 bases fitting TRBD2. Germline trimming cut 2 bases from V and 3 bases from J; bases unmatched to any gene: 2. The CDR3 has 15 residues. Germline V lookup: CDR1 GTSNPN, CDR2 SVGIG (reference sequence). CDR3 in amino acids: CAWSRTSGDYNEQFF. In nucleotides, the CDR3 is TGTGCCTGGAGTAGGACTAGCGGGGACTACAATGAGCAGTTCTTC.

V gene TRBV30 combines with J gene TRBJ1-1, with a possible D match to TRBD1 (5 bases). Deletions cut 2 bases from V and 2 bases from J, with 12 bases between. The germline CDR1 and CDR2 sequences are GTSNPN and SVGIG (reference sequence). This CDR3 is built from 14 residues. The CDR3 DNA sequence: TGTGCCTGGAGTAGAGGCAGGGATAACACTGAAGCTTTCTTT. This translates into CAWSRGRDNTEAFF. Full variable domain (missing parts from reference TRBV30 and TRBJ1-1): SQTIHQWPATLVQPVGSPLSLECTVEGTSNPNLYWYRQAAGRGLQLLFYSVGIGQISSEVPQNLSASRPQDRQFILSSKKLLLSDSGFYLCAWSRGRDNTEAFFGQGTRLTVV.

This chain uses TRBV3-1 (or the pseudogene TRBV3-2) with TRBJ1-1, with D unclear. The CDR3 length is 16 residues. CDR1 and CDR2 (germline): LGHDT, YNNKEL (reference sequence). The V gene lost 1 base and the J gene lost 2 bases, with 14 bases spanning the gap. The CDR3 loop is CASSQVLLGSNTEAFF. DNA of the CDR3: TGTGCCAGCAGCCAAGTTCTGTTGGGGAGTAACACTGAAGCTTTCTTT.

This clone appeared a single time. This rearrangement joins TRBV24-1 to TRBJ1-1, with 7 nucleotides matching TRBD1. V was clipped by 5 bases and J by 5 bases; unmatched bases: 4. Germline loops: CDR1 KGHDR, CDR2 SFDVKD. The CDR3 has 13 residues. The CDR3 DNA reads as TGTGCCACCAGTGGGACAGGAAGAACTGAAGCTTTCTTT. It specifies CATSGTGRTEAFF.

V gene TRBV18 combines with J gene TRBJ1-2; 8 nucleotides match TRBD1. This CDR3 is 16 amino acids long. Germline lookup yields CDR1 KGHSH and CDR2 LQKENI. V trimming: 6 bases; J trimming: 6 bases; junction bases outside the gene matches: 15. CDR3 sequence: CASSPFSGQGLHGYTF. CDR3 sequence (DNA): TGTGCCAGCTCCCCGTTCAGCGGACAGGGCTTACATGGCTACACCTTC.

This chain connects TRBV30 to TRBJ1-2, with D possibly being TRBD1 (5 bases). The V gene lost 3 bases and the J gene lost 2 bases, with 10 bases spanning the gap. Germline CDR1 reads GTSNPN; CDR2 reads SVGIG (reference sequence). The length of the CDR3 is 13 residues. DNA for the CDR3: TGTGCCTGGAGCTGGAGGGGAAACTATGGCTACACCTTC. This translates into CAWSWRGNYGYTF.

The chain is built from TRBV28 and TRBJ1-2, with TRBD1 as a possible D gene (6 bases). Germline lookup yields CDR1 MDHEN and CDR2 SYDVKM. V dropped 10 bases and J dropped 0 bases, with 27 bases sitting between them. The CDR3 covers 18 residues. The CDR3 spells CATYFRGGQWRANYGYTF. The CDR3 DNA sequence: TGTGCCACCTACTTCCGAGGGGGACAATGGCGAGCTAACTATGGCTACACCTTC.

This chain uses TRBV6-1 with TRBJ1-5; possibly TRBD1 for D (6 bases). This CDR3 is 14 amino acids long. Trimming cost V 1 base and J 7 bases, with 11 bases left between them. The V gene's germline CDR1 is MNHNS and CDR2 SASEGT. The CDR3 sequence: CASSEGAGDQPQHF. In DNA, the CDR3 is TGTGCCAGCAGTGAAGGAGCAGGGGACCAGCCCCAGCATTTT.

The CDR3 sequence: CASSSSSGGGIEEQFF. The CDR3 DNA reads as TGTGCCAGCAGTTCCTCTAGCGGGGGAGGGATAGAGGAGCAGTTCTTC. The V call is TRBV28, the J call TRBJ2-1; 10 bases map to TRBD2. Losses at the gene ends were 4 bases for V and 10 bases for J; bases not matched to a gene: 13. Germline V gives CDR1 MDHEN, CDR2 SYDVKM. The CDR3 spans 16 residues.

The rearrangement uses TRBV5-1 and TRBJ2-2; 12 nucleotides agree with TRBD2. In germline, CDR1 is SGHRS, CDR2 YFSETQ. V gave up 4 bases and J gave up 11 bases; unmatched junction bases: 12. The CDR3 covers 16 residues. The CDR3 here is CASSPGLAGLPSELFF. The CDR3 DNA follows: TGCGCCAGCAGCCCCGGACTAGCGGGGCTACCTTCAGAGCTGTTTTTT.

The V gene is TRBV29-1, the J gene TRBJ2-7; 8 bases agree with TRBD1. Germline V lookup: CDR1 SQVTM, CDR2 ANQGSEA. Germline trimming cut 3 bases from V and 3 bases from J; bases unmatched to any gene: 19. There are 18 residues in the CDR3. The CDR3: CSVERGKAGGADDYEQYF. CDR3 bases: TGCAGCGTTGAGAGGGGTAAGGCAGGGGGCGCGGATGACTACGAGCAGTACTTC.

CDR3 protein: CASSPDRGVEAFF. CDR3 nucleotides: TGTGCCAGCAGCCCGGACAGGGGTGTCGAAGCTTTCTTT. This chain connects TRBV11-2 to TRBJ1-1, with 9 bases aligning to TRBD1. The germline V gene encodes CDR1 SGHAT and CDR2 FQNNGV. This CDR3 contains 13 residues. After removal of 5 bases from V and 8 bases from J, the junction contained 6 bases not matched to a gene.

This chain joins TRBV2 and TRBJ1-5; 9 bases fit TRBD1. This CDR3 has 14 residues. Germline assignment: CDR1 SNHLY and CDR2 FYNNEI. The J segment lost 7 bases and the V segment lost 6 bases, leaving 7 bases of the junction unmatched. CDR3 residues: CASSGGTGKQPQHF. For the CDR3, the DNA is TGTGCCAGCAGCGGGGGGACAGGGAAACAGCCCCAGCATTTT.

The chain recombines TRBV28 with TRBJ1-1; D is undetermined. This CDR3 region has 17 residues. Germline V gives CDR1 MDHEN, CDR2 SYDVKM. V shed 4 bases and J shed 3 bases, with 21 bases lying between them. CDR3 sequence (DNA): TGTGCCAGCAGTTCCCCCCCGGGTCTACCGCGGGACACTGAAGCTTTCTTT. This sequence encodes CASSSPPGLPRDTEAFF.

The rearrangement links TRBV7-9 to TRBJ1-4; 7 positions match TRBD1. CDR1 and CDR2 (germline): SEHNR, FQNEAQ (reference sequence). The CDR3 contains 15 residues. V lost 5 bases and J lost 7; bases outside the gene matches: 10. In nucleotides, the CDR3 is TGTGCCAGCAGCCCCGACACAGGGGCGGGTGAAAAACTGTTTTTT. Translated, it gives CASSPDTGAGEKLFF.

This sequence joins TRBV7-3 and TRBJ1-5, with D perhaps TRBD1 (6 bases). The CDR3 is 14 amino acids. The V and J ends lost 2 bases and 5 bases respectively, with 10 bases between them. CDR1 and CDR2 (germline): SGHTA, FQGTGA. DNA for the CDR3: TGTGCCAGCAGCTTAGGTCCAGGGGATCAGCCCCAGCATTTT. This encodes CASSLGPGDQPQHF.

The J gene is TRBJ1-1, the V gene TRBV5-4; a possible D gene is TRBD1 (6 bases). The germline V gene has CDR1 SGHNT and CDR2 YYREEE (reference sequence). Deletions cut 4 bases from V and 3 bases from J, with 7 bases between. The CDR3 is 12 residues long. The CDR3 loop reads CASSEGDTEAFF. The CDR3 region has the DNA TGTGCCAGCAGCGAGGGGGACACTGAAGCTTTCTTT.